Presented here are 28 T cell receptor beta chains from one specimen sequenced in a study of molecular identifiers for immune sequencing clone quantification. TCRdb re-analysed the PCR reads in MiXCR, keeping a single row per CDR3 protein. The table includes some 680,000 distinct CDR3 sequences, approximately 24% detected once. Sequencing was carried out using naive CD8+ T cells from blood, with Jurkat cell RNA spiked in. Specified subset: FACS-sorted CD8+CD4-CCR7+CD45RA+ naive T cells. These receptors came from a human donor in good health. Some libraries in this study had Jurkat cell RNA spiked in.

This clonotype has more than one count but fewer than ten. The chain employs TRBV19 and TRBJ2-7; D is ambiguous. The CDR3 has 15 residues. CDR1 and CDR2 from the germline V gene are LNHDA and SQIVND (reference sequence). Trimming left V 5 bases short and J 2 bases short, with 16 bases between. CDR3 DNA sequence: TGTGCCAGTAGTGTGTCTGGGTCAAGGGCCTACGAGCAGTACTTC. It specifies CASSVSGSRAYEQYF.

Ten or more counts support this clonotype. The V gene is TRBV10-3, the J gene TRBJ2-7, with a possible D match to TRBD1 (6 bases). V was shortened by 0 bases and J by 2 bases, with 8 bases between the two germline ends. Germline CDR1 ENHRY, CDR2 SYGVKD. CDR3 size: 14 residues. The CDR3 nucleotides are TGTGCCATCAGTGAGTCTGACAGGACCTACGAGCAGTACTTC. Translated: CAISESDRTYEQYF.

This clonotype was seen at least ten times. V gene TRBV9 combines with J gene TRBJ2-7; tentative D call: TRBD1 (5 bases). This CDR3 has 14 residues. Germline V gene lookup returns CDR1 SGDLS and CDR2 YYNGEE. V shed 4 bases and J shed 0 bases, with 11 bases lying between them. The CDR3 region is CASSPRQSSYEQYF. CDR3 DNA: TGTGCCAGCAGCCCAAGACAGAGCTCCTACGAGCAGTACTTC.

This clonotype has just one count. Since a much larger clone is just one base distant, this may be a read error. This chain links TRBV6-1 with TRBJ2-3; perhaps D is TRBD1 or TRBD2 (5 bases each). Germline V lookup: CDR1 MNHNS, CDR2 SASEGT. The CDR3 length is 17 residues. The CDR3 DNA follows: TGTGTCAGCAGTGAAGGCGAGGGACCCCTGGGCACAGATACGCAGTATTTT. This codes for CVSSEGEGPLGTDTQYF.

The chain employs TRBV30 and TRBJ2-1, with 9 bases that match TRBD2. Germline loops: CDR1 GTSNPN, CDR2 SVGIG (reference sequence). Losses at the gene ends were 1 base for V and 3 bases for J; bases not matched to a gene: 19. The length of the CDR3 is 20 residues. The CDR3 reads CAWSGVTGSGGVIIYNEQFF. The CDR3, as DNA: TGTGCCTGGAGTGGGGTAACGGGTAGCGGGGGAGTTATAATCTACAATGAGCAGTTCTTC.

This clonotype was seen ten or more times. The CDR3 DNA reads as TGCGCCAGCAGCCACTATGTGGGACAGGGTTTCGACAATGAGCAGTTCTTC. It yields the protein CASSHYVGQGFDNEQFF. This chain links TRBV4-1 with TRBJ2-1, with 9 bases identical to TRBD1. The germline CDR1 and CDR2 sequences are MGHRA and YSYEKL. The CDR3 is 17 amino acids. The junction had 11 bases not matched to a gene; V was cut back by 3 bases and J by 5 bases.

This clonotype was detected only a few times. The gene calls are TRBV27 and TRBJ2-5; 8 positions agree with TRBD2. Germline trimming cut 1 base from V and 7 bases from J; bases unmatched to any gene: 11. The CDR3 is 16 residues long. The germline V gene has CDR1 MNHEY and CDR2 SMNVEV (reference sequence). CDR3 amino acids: CASSLWAGGPYWTQYF. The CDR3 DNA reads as TGTGCCAGCAGTTTATGGGCGGGGGGCCCCTATTGGACCCAGTACTTC.

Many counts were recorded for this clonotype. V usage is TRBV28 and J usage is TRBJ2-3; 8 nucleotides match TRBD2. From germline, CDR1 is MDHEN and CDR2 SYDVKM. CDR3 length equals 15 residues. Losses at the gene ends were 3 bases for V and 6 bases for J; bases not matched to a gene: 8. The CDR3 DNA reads TGTGCCAGCAGTTTTTCGAGCGGGGGATCTGATACGCAGTATTTT. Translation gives CASSFSSGGSDTQYF. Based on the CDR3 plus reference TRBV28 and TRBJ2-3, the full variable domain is DVKVTQSSRYLVKRTGEKVFLECVQDMDHENMFWYRQDPGLGLRLIYFSYDVKMKEKGDIPEGYSVSREKKERFSLILESASTNQTSMYLCASSFSSGGSDTQYFGPGTRLTVL.

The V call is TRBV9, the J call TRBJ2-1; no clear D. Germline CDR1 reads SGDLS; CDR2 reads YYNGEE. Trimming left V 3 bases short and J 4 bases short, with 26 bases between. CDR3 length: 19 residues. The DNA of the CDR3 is TGTGCCAGCAGCGCAAACCGCTATCGAGACGGTTCCCCTTACAATGAGCAGTTCTTC. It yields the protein CASSANRYRDGSPYNEQFF.

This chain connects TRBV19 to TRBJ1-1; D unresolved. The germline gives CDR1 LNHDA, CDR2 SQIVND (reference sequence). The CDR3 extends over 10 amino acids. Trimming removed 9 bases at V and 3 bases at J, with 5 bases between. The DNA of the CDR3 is TGTGCCAGCTTTGACACTGAAGCTTTCTTT. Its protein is CASFDTEAFF.

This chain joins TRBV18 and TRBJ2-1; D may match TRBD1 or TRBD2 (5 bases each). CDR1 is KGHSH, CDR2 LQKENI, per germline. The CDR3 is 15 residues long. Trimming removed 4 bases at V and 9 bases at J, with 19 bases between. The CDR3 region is CASSQIPGPVREQFF. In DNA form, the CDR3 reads TGTGCCAGCTCACAAATACCGGGGCCCGTGCGTGAGCAGTTCTTC. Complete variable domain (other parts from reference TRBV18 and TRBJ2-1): NAGVMQNPRHLVRRRGQEARLRCSPMKGHSHVYWYRQLPEEGLKFMVYLQKENIIDESGMPKERFSAEFPKEGPSILRIQQVVRGDSAAYFCASSQIPGPVREQFFGPGTRLTVL.

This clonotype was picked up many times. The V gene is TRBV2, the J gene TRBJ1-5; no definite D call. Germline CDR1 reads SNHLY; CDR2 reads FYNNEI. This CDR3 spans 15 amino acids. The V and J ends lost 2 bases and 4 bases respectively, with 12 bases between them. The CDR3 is CASSERARGNQPQHF. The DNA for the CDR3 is TGTGCCAGCAGTGAACGGGCTCGAGGTAATCAGCCCCAGCATTTT.

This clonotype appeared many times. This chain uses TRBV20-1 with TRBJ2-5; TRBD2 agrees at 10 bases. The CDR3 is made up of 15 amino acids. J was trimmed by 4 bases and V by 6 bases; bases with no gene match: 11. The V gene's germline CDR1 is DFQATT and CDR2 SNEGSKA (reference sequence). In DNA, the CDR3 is TGCAGTGCCTCAAATAGCGGGGGGCCCGGAGAGACCCAGTACTTC. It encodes CSASNSGGPGETQYF.

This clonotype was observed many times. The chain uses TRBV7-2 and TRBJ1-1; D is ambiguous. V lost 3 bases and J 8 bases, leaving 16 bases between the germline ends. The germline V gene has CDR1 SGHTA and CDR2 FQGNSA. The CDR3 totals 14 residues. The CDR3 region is CASSFSAPGEEAFF. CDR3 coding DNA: TGTGCCAGCAGCTTTAGTGCCCCTGGGGAGGAAGCTTTCTTT.

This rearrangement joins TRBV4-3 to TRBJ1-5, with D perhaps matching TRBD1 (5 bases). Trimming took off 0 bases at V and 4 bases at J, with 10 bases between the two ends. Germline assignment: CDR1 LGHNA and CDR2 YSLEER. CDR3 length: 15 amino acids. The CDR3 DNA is TGCGCCAGCAGCCAAGATGGGGGAATGAATCAGCCCCAGCATTTT. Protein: CASSQDGGMNQPQHF.

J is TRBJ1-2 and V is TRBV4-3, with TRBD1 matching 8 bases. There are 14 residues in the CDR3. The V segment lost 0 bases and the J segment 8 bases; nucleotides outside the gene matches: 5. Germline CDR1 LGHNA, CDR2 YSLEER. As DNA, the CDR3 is TGCGCCAGCAGCCAAGAAGACAGGGGAACAGGCTACACCTTC. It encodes CASSQEDRGTGYTF.

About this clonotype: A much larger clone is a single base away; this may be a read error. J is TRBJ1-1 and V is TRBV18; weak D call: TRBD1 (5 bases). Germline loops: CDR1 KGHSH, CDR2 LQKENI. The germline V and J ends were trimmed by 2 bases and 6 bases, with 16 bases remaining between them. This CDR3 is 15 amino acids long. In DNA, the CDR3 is TGTGCCAGCTCACCATATGGGGTCTGGGACGCTGAAGCTTTCTTT. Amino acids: CASSPYGVWDAEAFF.

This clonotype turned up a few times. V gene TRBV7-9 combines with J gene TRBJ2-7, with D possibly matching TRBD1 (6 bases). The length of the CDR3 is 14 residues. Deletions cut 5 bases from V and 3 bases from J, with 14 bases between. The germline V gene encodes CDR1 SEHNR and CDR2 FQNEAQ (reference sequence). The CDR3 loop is CASSPGHNDYEQYF. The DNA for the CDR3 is TGTGCCAGCAGCCCGGGACACAATGACTACGAGCAGTACTTC. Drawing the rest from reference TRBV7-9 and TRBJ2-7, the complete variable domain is DTGVSQNPRHKITKRGQNVTFRCDPISEHNRLYWYRQTLGQGPEFLTYFQNEAQLEKSRLLSDRFSAERPKGSFSTLEIQRTEQGDSAMYLCASSPGHNDYEQYFGPGTRLTVT.

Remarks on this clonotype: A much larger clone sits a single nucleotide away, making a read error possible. CDR3 residues: CASSFAYYEQYF. The DNA of the CDR3 is TGTGCCAGCAGCTTTGCGTACTACGAGCAGTACTTC. The chain has TRBV7-9 and TRBJ2-7, with no clear D. V shed 3 bases and J shed 3 bases, with 6 bases lying between them. The CDR3 has 12 residues. CDR1 SEHNR and CDR2 FQNEAQ come from the germline V gene (reference sequence).

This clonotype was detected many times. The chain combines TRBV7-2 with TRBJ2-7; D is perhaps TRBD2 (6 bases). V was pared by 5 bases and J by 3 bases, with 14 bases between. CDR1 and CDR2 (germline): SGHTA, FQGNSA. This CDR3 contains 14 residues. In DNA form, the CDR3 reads TGTGCCAGCAGCCGTGACGGGGGAAGCTACGAGCAGTACTTC. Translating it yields CASSRDGGSYEQYF.

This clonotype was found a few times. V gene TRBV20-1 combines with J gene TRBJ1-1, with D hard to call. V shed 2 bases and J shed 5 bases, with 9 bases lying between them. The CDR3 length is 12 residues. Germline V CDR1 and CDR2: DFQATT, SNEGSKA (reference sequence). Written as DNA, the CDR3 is TGCAGTGCTAGATGGAGCGGAACTGAAGCTTTCTTT. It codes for CSARWSGTEAFF.

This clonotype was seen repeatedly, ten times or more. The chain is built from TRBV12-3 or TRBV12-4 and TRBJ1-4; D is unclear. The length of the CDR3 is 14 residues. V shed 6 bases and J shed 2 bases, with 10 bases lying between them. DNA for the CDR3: TGTGCCAGCAGCTCGAGCTTTACTAATGAAAAACTGTTTTTT. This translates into CASSSSFTNEKLFF.

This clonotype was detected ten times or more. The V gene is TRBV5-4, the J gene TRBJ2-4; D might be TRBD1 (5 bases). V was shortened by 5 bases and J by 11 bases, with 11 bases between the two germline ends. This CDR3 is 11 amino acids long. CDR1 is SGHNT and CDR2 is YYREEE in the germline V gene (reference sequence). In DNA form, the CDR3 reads TGTGCCAGCAGGGACCAGGGTCTTCAGTACTTC. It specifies CASRDQGLQYF.

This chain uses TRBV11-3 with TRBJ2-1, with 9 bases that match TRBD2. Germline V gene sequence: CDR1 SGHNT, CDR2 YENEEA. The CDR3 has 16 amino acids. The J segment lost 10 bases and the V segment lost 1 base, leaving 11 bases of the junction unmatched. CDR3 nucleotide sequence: TGTGCCAGCAGCTTAGGGCCCCTAGCGGGAAAGTGGGAGCAGTTCTTC. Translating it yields CASSLGPLAGKWEQFF.

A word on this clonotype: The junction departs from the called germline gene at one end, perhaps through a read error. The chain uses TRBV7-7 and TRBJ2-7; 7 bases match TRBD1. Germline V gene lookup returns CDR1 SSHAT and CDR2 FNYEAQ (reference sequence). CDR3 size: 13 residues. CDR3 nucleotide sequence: TGTGCTAGCAGCTCGGGACAGTACTACGAGCAGTACTTC. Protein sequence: CASSSGQYYEQYF.

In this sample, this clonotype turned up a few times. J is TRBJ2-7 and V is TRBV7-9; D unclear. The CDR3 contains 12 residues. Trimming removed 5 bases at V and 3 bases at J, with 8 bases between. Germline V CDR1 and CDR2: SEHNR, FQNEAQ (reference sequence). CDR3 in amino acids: CASSHKDYEQYF. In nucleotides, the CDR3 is TGTGCCAGCAGCCACAAGGACTACGAGCAGTACTTC.

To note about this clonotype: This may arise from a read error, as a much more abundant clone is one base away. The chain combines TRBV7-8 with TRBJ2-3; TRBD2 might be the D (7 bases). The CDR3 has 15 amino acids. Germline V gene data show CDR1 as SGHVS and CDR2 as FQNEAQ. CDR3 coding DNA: TGTGCCAGCAGCCAGTTTGGGGGGGCTACAGCTACGCAGTATTTT. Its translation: CASSQFGGATATQYF.

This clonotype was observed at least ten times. DNA for the CDR3: TGCAGTGCTAGAGATGGAAGTGAGCAGTACTTC. Protein product: CSARDGSEQYF. The rearrangement joins TRBV20-1 to TRBJ2-7; D is unresolved. CDR1 and CDR2 from the germline V gene are DFQATT and SNEGSKA (reference sequence). The CDR3 is made up of 11 amino acids. V shed 0 bases and J shed 7 bases, with 7 bases lying between them.